The 19 T cell receptor beta chains below all came from one sample that was sequenced in a study of beta chain features in type 1 diabetes. cDNA synthesis used the whole RNA isolate, giving expressed TCRB sequences. The table came from immunoSEQ multiplex PCR; TCRdb's copy has only in-frame clones and leaves some out. Of about 130,000 clones in the sample, about 10% are singletons; the top ten hold 0.68%. Sequencing used central memory CD4+ T cells from blood. The receptors here all came from a man aged 18-30 years in good health.

The chain joins TRBV5-6 to TRBJ2-5, with TRBD2 identical over 12 bases. The CDR3 is made up of 16 amino acids. CDR1 SGHDT and CDR2 YYEEEE come from the germline V gene. V lost 7 bases, J lost 5 bases, and 12 bases stayed unmatched. As DNA, the CDR3 is TGTGCCAGCGCCCCCCCGACTAGCGGGGGCGGGGAGACCCAGTACTTC. It specifies CASAPPTSGGGETQYF.

This clone was seen more than once but under ten times. The genes are TRBV18 and TRBJ2-6, with a possible D match to TRBD1 (5 bases). In germline, CDR1 is KGHSH, CDR2 LQKENI. V was shortened by 3 bases and J by 0 bases, with 9 bases between the two germline ends. The CDR3 has 16 residues. This chain's CDR3 is CASSPQGNSGANVLTF. Written as DNA, the CDR3 is TGTGCCAGCTCACCCCAGGGAAACTCTGGGGCCAACGTCCTGACTTTC.

Many counts were recorded for this clone. The rearrangement uses TRBV7-9 and TRBJ2-5; 7 positions agree with TRBD1. Per germline, CDR1 SEHNR and CDR2 FQNEAQ (reference sequence). The CDR3 contains 14 residues. The V segment lost 4 bases and the J segment 5 bases; nucleotides outside the gene matches: 7. This chain's CDR3 is CASSYFRGSETQYF. CDR3 in DNA: TGTGCCAGCAGCTACTTCAGGGGGAGCGAGACCCAGTACTTC.

This chain joins TRBV18 and TRBJ1-2, with 9 positions matching TRBD1. The V gene end was trimmed by 4 bases and the J gene end by 4 bases; junction bases not matched to a gene: 7. Germline loops: CDR1 KGHSH, CDR2 LQKENI. The CDR3 runs to 15 residues. The CDR3 coding sequence is TGTGCCAGCTCACTAGGGGACAGGGTGCTCTATGGCTACACCTTC. This gives the protein CASSLGDRVLYGYTF.

This clone has a handful of counts. The genes are TRBV4-2 and TRBJ2-7, with D perhaps TRBD1 (6 bases). Germline CDR1 and CDR2: LGHNA and YNFKEQ. This CDR3 region has 14 residues. Trimming removed 4 bases from V and 3 bases from J, with 13 bases in between. The CDR3 loop reads CASSLAGQRYEQYF. In nucleotides, the CDR3 is TGTGCCAGCAGCCTAGCCGGACAGCGCTACGAGCAGTACTTC.

The chain employs TRBV7-3 and TRBJ2-5; possibly TRBD2 for D (5 bases). V lost 5 bases and J 5 bases, leaving 18 bases between the germline ends. CDR3 length: 15 amino acids. Germline CDR1 SGHTA, CDR2 FQGTGA. The CDR3 loop is CASSAEYAGAETQYF. In DNA form, the CDR3 reads TGTGCCAGCAGCGCAGAGTATGCGGGTGCCGAGACCCAGTACTTC.

The chain couples TRBV6-1 to TRBJ2-3; possible D gene TRBD2, 5 bases. V was cut by 4 bases and J by 7 bases, with 9 bases left in between. Germline V gene data show CDR1 as MNHNS and CDR2 as SASEGT. The CDR3 is made up of 12 amino acids. CDR3 loop: CASSASSYTQYF. In DNA, the CDR3 is TGTGCCAGCAGTGCTAGCTCATATACGCAGTATTTT.

This CDR3 is CAWSHTRGTSGAPYEQYF. In nucleotides, the CDR3 is TGTGCCTGGAGTCATACCCGCGGGACTAGCGGGGCCCCCTACGAGCAGTACTTC. The genes are TRBV30 and TRBJ2-7, with 13 positions matching TRBD2. Germline assignment: CDR1 GTSNPN and CDR2 SVGIG (reference sequence). V shed 2 bases, J shed 2 bases, and the junction held 12 bases outside the gene matches. This CDR3 has 18 amino acids.

As to this clone: In the same sample, other DNA sequences code for this CDR3. The gene calls are TRBV6-5 and TRBJ2-7, with 7 nucleotides matching TRBD2. Germline V CDR1 and CDR2: MNHEY, SVGAGI. The V and J ends lost 5 bases and 2 bases, in that order; junction bases with no gene match: 6. The CDR3 is 14 residues long. The chain's CDR3 is CASSATGTTYEQYF. The CDR3 region has the DNA TGTGCCAGCAGTGCGACCGGGACTACCTACGAGCAGTACTTC.

The rearrangement joins TRBV7-9 to TRBJ1-2; the match to TRBD1 covers 8 bases. The germline gives CDR1 SEHNR, CDR2 FQNEAQ (reference sequence). V lost 6 bases, J lost 4 bases, and 7 bases stayed unmatched. CDR3 length equals 14 residues. CDR3 in DNA: TGTGCCAGCAGAGTACCGGGGACAGGCTATGGCTACACCTTC. Its translation is CASRVPGTGYGYTF.

Regarding this clone: One junction end disagrees with the germline gene, perhaps due to a read error. J is TRBJ1-3 and V is TRBV6-5, with D maybe TRBD1 (5 bases). Germline-derived CDR1 and CDR2 are MNHEY and SVGAGI. The CDR3 is 13 amino acids. CDR3 sequence reads: CASSDSVGGVIYF. Written as DNA, the CDR3 is TGTGCCAGCAGTGACTCCGTCGGGGGAGTCATATATTTT.

This clone has more than one count but fewer than ten. The V gene is TRBV28, the J gene TRBJ2-5; 10 bases fit TRBD2. After removal of 1 base from V and 6 bases from J, the junction contained 11 bases not matched to a gene. CDR1 and CDR2 (germline): MDHEN, SYDVKM. This CDR3 is built from 17 residues. The CDR3 DNA reads as TGTGCCAGCAGTTTATTGAGCGGGGGGGCCAGGTCCCAGACCCAGTACTTC. Residues: CASSLLSGGARSQTQYF.

The table lists this clone with a few counts. The genes are TRBV30 and TRBJ2-5; D might be TRBD2 (7 bases). V was shortened by 2 bases and J by 4 bases, with 17 bases between the two germline ends. The CDR3 is 15 amino acids. From germline, CDR1 is GTSNPN and CDR2 SVGIG (reference sequence). The CDR3 region is CAWSRIGGPGETQYF. CDR3 nucleotide sequence: TGTGCCTGGAGTCGGATCGGGGGGCCGGGAGAGACCCAGTACTTC.

The chain links TRBV19 to TRBJ2-1, with 9 nucleotides matching TRBD1. This CDR3 region has 14 residues. Germline CDR1 is LNHDA and CDR2 is SQIVND (reference sequence). With V trimmed by 10 bases and J by 5 bases, 9 bases remained unmatched. This CDR3 reads CATNRQGGHNEQFF. The CDR3 region has the DNA TGTGCCACCAACAGACAGGGGGGACACAATGAGCAGTTCTTC.

The J gene is TRBJ1-2, the V gene TRBV28; 10 bases fit TRBD1. The germline gives CDR1 MDHEN, CDR2 SYDVKM. CDR3 length equals 17 residues. Trimming at V came to 5 bases and at J to 2 bases, leaving 11 bases not matched to a gene. As DNA, the CDR3 is TGTGCCAGCAGTCCCATCCGGGACAGGGGAACAAACTATGGCTACACCTTC. This sequence encodes CASSPIRDRGTNYGYTF.

CDR3 nucleotides: TGTGCCAGCAGCCAGGACAGGTTATCCTACGAGCAGTACTTC. It codes for CASSQDRLSYEQYF. The rearrangement joins TRBV7-2 to TRBJ2-7; 7 bases fit TRBD1. The V gene end was trimmed by 5 bases and the J gene end by 1 base; junction bases not matched to a gene: 5. This CDR3 region has 14 residues. The germline V gene encodes CDR1 SGHTA and CDR2 FQGNSA.

The chain is built from TRBV7-3 and TRBJ2-2; the D gene is possibly TRBD1 (7 bases). This CDR3 region has 16 residues. Germline V gives CDR1 SGHTA, CDR2 FQGTGA. Trimming shortened V by 5 bases and J by 6 bases, and 19 bases separated the two germline ends. The CDR3 DNA is TGTGCCAGCAGCCCTCAGGGGGGTCACCCTCCCGGGGAGCTGTTTTTT. Translating gives CASSPQGGHPPGELFF.

This chain connects TRBV11-2 to TRBJ2-5; D not certain. Germline CDR1 reads SGHAT; CDR2 reads FQNNGV. The V end was cut by 0 bases, the J end by 4 bases, with 3 bases between. CDR3 length: 12 residues. The CDR3 here is CASSLDLETQYF. CDR3 DNA sequence: TGTGCCAGCAGCTTAGATCTAGAGACCCAGTACTTC.

This clone was counted between two and nine times. Because the CDR3 is missing its conserved closing phenylalanine or tryptophan, this is likely a read error. Because the CDR3's place on the DNA is in doubt, the DNA is left out and the CDR3 is given as listed by TCRdb. The chain links TRBV7-6 to TRBJ2-3; the D segment call TRBD2 is taken from the table without a DNA check. Germline V CDR1 and CDR2: SGHVS, FNYEAQ. The CDR3 region is 11 residues in length, termini included. CDR3 sequence: CASSFRDSRGL.